A selection of T cell receptor beta chains follows, all from one sample in a study of Ad26.COV2.S vaccination and SARS-CoV-2 variants. Assay: immunoSEQ multiplex PCR; the TCRdb copy retains only in-frame clones and omits some. This table has about 680,000 clones, roughly 90% appearing once. Sample: peripheral blood, taken in a trial of Ad26.COV2.S vaccine versus placebo. The receptors originated from a person between 18 and 65 years old who received the Ad26.COV2.S COVID-19 vaccine or a placebo. Each CDR3 is given without its conserved first and last residue.

J gene,V gene,CDR3 protein
TRBJ1-6,TRBV5-4,ASSWGHRANSPLH
TRBJ2-7,TRBV25-1,ASSEFAGTANYEQY
TRBJ1-2,TRBV9,ASSVGTEDYGYT
TRBJ1-6,TRBV5-4,ASSLGGRQHYNSPLH
TRBJ1-4,TRBV28,ASSFGGTNEKLF
TRBJ2-3,TRBV18,ASSPGQGSTDTQY
TRBJ1-5,TRBV6-6,ASSPITGDQPQH
TRBJ2-5,TRBV6-5,ASSYSRPNQETQY
TRBJ1-5,TRBV9,ASSTQWNQPQH
TRBJ2-5,TRBV5-4,ASSSASGSQETQY
TRBJ1-4,TRBV15,ATSRMETGFEKLF
TRBJ2-3,TRBV18,ASSPPGTDTQY
TRBJ2-7,TRBV7-7,ASSLGEGSSYEQY
TRBJ2-7,TRBV29-1,SAMTGVGEQY
TRBJ1-1,TRBV9,ASSGQGAGSEAF
TRBJ2-7,TRBV29-1,SVAGGSGDYEQY
TRBJ2-7,TRBV18,ASSPRGRSSYEQY
TRBJ2-3,TRBV29-1,SVPRSPTDTQY
TRBJ2-5,TRBV19,ASSSDRFRETQY
TRBJ1-1,TRBV14,ASSRMGAVSTEAF
TRBJ1-5,TRBV28,ASRSGQGTAKAQH
TRBJ2-3,TRBV5-1,ASSLGQGQDTQY
TRBJ2-7,TRBV27,ASSPRGSRAGEQY
TRBJ2-4,TRBV5-4,ASTRPGTGNIQY
TRBJ2-3,TRBV5-1,ASSNLGGGTTDTQY
TRBJ1-1,TRBV19,ASSPPGGNTEAF
TRBJ2-2,TRBV30,AWSGDSGELF
TRBJ1-4,TRBV27,ASRNRGRPNEKLF
TRBJ1-6,TRBV2,ASYRGDLYNSPLH
TRBJ2-1,TRBV24-1,ATSDGAGGTHNEQF
TRBJ2-7,TRBV19,ASSIRQGGYEQY
TRBJ2-2,TRBV9,ASSVYGANTGELF
TRBJ2-7,TRBV7-9,ASSPLESSYEQY
TRBJ2-7,TRBV5-1,ASSSQGLRYEQY
TRBJ2-3,TRBV18,ASSPVRDRGGDTQY
TRBJ2-4,TRBV7-9,ASSLGGAGYIQY
TRBJ2-1,TRBV5-4,ASSLIQGRANEQF
TRBJ1-4,TRBV5-1,ASSLGTGTANEKLF
TRBJ2-7,TRBV2,ASRDQQGAGYEQY
TRBJ2-1,TRBV6-5,ASSLGQGRRDEQF
TRBJ2-3,TRBV5-1,ASSLGQGFADTQY
TRBJ1-6,TRBV5-1,ASSLAGQLNSPLH
TRBJ1-1,TRBV3-1/TRBV3-2,ASSQQGVRTEAF
TRBJ2-7,TRBV6-6,ASSYPGRVGIGQY
TRBJ2-7,TRBV11-2,ASSLGRLEY
TRBJ2-1,TRBV2,ASSEGGGLAGGYEQF
TRBJ1-2,TRBV30,AWSVLATKGYT
TRBJ2-1,TRBV19,ASSIGGSGRLYNEQF
TRBJ1-2,TRBV19,ASSPQGALRGYT
TRBJ1-3,TRBV9,ASSDFGSSGNTIY
TRBJ1-6,TRBV5-1,ASSLGGGMESPLH
TRBJ2-1,TRBV19,ASSIDKAGTYNEQF
TRBJ2-3,TRBV7-3,ASSLARLAGGPTDTQY
TRBJ1-2,TRBV30,AWSVQGPGGYT
TRBJ2-3,TRBV27,ASSLASRGGTDTQY
TRBJ1-6,TRBV6-5,ASSYEARGDSPLH
TRBJ2-6,TRBV5-6,ASSLRRKNTGANVLT
TRBJ2-1,TRBV9,ASSPRTVAFGNEQF
TRBJ1-1,TRBV5-1,ASSLEGPLPEAF